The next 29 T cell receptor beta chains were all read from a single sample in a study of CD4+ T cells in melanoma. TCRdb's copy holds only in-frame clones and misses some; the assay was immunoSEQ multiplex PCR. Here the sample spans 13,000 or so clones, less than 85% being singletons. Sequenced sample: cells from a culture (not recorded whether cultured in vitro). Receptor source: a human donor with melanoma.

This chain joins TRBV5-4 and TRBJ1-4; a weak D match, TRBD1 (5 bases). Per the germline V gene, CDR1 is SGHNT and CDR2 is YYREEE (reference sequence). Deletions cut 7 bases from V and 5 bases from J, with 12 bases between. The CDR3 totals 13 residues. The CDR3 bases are TGTGCCAGCCAACAGCGGGGCAATGAAAAACTGTTTTTT. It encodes CASQQRGNEKLFF. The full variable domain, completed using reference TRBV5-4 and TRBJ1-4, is ETGVTQSPTHLIKTRGQQVTLRCSSQSGHNTVSWYQQALGQGPQFIFQYYREEENGRGNFPPRFSGLQFPNYSSELNVNALELDDSALYLCASQQRGNEKLFFGSGTQLSVL.

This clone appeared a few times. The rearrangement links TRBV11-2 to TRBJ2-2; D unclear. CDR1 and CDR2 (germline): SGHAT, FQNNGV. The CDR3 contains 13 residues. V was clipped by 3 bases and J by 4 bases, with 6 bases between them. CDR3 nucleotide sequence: TGTGCCAGCAGCTTTTGGGGCACCGGGGAGCTGTTTTTT. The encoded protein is CASSFWGTGELFF.

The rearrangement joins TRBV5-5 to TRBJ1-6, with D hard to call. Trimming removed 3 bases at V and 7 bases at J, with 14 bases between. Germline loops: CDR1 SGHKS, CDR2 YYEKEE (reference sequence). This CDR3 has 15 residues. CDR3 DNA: TGTGCCAGCAGCTCTAGACTCCAGAGCAATTCACCCCTCCACTTT. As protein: CASSSRLQSNSPLHF.

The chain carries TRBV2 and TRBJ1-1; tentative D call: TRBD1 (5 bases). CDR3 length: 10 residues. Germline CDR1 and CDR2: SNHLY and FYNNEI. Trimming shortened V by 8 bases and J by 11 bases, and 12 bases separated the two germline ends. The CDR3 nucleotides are TGTGCCAGCGGCGGGGGTTTGGCTTTCTTT. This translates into CASGGGLAFF.

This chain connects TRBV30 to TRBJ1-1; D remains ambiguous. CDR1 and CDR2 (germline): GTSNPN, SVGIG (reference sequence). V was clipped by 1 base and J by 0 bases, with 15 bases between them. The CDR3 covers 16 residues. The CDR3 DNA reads TGTGCCTGGAGTGGCCACATTGCGGGCTTGAACACTGAAGCTTTCTTT. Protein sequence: CAWSGHIAGLNTEAFF.

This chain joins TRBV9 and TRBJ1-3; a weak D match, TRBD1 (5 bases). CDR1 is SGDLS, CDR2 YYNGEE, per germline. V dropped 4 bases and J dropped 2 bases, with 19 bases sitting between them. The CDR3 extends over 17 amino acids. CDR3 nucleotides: TGTGCCAGCAGCCCTCATGGAGGGTTGGGGGCTGGAAACACCATATATTTT. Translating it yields CASSPHGGLGAGNTIYF. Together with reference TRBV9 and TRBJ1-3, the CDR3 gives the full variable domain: DSGVTQTPKHLITATGQRVTLRCSPRSGDLSVYWYQQSLDQGLQFLIQYYNGEERAKGNILERFSAQQFPDLHSELNLSSLELGDSALYFCASSPHGGLGAGNTIYFGEGSWLTVV.

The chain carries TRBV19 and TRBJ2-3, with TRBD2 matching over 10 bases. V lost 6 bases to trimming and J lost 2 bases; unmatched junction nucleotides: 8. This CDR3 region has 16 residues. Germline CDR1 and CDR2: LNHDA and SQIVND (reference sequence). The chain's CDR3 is CASRLDGTSVTDTQYF. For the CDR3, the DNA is TGTGCCAGTAGGCTCGACGGGACTAGCGTCACAGATACGCAGTATTTT.

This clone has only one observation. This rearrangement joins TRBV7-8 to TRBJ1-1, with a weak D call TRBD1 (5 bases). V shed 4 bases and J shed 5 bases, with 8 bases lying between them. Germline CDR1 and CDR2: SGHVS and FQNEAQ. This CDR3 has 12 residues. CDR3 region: CASSSKGTEAFF. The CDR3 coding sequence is TGTGCCAGCAGCTCAAAGGGGACTGAAGCTTTCTTT.

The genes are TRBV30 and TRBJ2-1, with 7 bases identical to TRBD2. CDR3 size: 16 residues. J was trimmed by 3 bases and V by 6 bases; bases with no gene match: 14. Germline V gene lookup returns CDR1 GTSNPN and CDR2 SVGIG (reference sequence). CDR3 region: CACHPRTGTIYNEQFF. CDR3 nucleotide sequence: TGTGCCTGTCACCCCCGTACCGGGACTATCTACAATGAGCAGTTCTTC.

The CDR3 is CASSLPELPRGRDTGELFF. DNA for the CDR3: TGCGCCAGCAGCTTGCCAGAACTCCCACGGGGTAGGGACACCGGGGAGCTGTTTTTT. This rearrangement joins TRBV5-1 to TRBJ2-2; D perhaps matches TRBD2 (5 bases). Trimming took off 1 base at V and 3 bases at J, with 22 bases between the two ends. This CDR3 has 19 amino acids. CDR1 SGHRS and CDR2 YFSETQ come from the germline V gene.

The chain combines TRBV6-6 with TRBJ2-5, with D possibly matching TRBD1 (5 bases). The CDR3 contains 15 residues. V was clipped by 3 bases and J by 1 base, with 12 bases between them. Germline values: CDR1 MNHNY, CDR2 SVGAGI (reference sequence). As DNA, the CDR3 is TGTGCCAGCAGTTATGTCCAGGGTACCCAAGAGACCCAGTACTTC. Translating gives CASSYVQGTQETQYF.

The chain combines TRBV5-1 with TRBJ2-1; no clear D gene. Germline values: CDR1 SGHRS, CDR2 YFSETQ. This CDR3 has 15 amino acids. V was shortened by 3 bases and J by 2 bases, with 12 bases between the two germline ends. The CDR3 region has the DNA TGCGCCAGCAGCTCTAATCCCGGGCCCTACAATGAGCAGTTCTTC. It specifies CASSSNPGPYNEQFF.

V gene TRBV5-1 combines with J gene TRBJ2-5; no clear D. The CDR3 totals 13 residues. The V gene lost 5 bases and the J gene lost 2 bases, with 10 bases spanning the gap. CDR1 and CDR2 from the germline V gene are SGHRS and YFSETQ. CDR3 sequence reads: CASSTGLQETQYF. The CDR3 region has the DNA TGCGCCAGCAGTACCGGATTACAAGAGACCCAGTACTTC.

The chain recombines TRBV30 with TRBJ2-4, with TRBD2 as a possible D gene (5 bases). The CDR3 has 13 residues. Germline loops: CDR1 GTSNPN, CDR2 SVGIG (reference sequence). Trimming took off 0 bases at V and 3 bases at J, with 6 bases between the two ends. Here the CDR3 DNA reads TGTGCCTGGAGTGTAGGGAGCAAAAACATTCAGTACTTC. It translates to CAWSVGSKNIQYF.

The CDR3 region has the DNA TGTGCCAGCAGTAAAAACTCAGGAGACATTCAGTACTTC. It translates to CASSKNSGDIQYF. The rearrangement links TRBV7-6 to TRBJ2-4; no reliable D call. Germline CDR1 is SGHVS and CDR2 is FNYEAQ. Trimming took off 6 bases at V and 8 bases at J, with 14 bases between the two ends. The CDR3 contains 13 residues.

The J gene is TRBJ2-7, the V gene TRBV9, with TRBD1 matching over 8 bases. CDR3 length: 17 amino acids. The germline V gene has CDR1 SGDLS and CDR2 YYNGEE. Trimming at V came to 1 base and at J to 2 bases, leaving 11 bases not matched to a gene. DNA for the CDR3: TGTGCCAGCAGCGTAAGCCCCCGGACAGGGATCACCTACGAGCAGTACTTC. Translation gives CASSVSPRTGITYEQYF.

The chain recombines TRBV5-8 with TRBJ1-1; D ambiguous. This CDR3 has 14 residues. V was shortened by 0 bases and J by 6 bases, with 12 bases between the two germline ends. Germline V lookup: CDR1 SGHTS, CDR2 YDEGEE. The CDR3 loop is CASSLVQSMAEAFF. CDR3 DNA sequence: TGTGCCAGCAGCTTGGTACAGTCGATGGCTGAAGCTTTCTTT.

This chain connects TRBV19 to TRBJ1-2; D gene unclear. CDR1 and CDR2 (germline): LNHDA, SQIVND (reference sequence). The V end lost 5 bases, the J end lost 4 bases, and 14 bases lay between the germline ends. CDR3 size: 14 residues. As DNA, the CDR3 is TGTGCCAGTAGTGTGTCCCGATCACGCTATGGCTACACCTTC. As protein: CASSVSRSRYGYTF.

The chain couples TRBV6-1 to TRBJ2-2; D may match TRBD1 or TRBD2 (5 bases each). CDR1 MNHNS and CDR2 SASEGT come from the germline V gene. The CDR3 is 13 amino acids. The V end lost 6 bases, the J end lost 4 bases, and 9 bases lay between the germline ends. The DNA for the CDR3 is TGTGCCAGCAGATCTGGGGGCACCGGGGAGCTGTTTTTT. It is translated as CASRSGGTGELFF.

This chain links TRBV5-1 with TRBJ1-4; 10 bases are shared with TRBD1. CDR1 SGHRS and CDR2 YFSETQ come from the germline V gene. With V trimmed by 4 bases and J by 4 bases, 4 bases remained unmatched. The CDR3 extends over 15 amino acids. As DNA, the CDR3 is TGCGCCAGCAGCCATGGGACAGGGGTTAATGAAAAACTGTTTTTT. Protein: CASSHGTGVNEKLFF.

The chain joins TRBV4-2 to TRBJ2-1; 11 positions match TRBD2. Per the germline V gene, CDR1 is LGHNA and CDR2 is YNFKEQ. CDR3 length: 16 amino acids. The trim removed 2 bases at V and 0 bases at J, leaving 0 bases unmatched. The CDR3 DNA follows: TGTGCCAGCAGCCAACTAGCGGGGGGCTCCTACAATGAGCAGTTCTTC. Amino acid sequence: CASSQLAGGSYNEQFF.

CDR3 sequence reads: CASGDFDTQYF. The DNA for the CDR3 is TGTGCTAGTGGGGATTTTGATACGCAGTATTTT. The rearrangement links TRBV12-5 to TRBJ2-3; D is unresolved. The V end was cut by 6 bases, the J end by 6 bases, with 7 bases between. The CDR3 is made up of 11 amino acids. Looked up from germline, CDR1 is LGHNT and CDR2 is FRNRAP.

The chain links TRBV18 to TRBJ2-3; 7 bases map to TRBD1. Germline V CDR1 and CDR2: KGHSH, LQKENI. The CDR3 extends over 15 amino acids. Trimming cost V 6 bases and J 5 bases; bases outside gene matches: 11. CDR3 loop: CASSQHPGGQDTQYF. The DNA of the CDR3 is TGTGCCAGCTCTCAGCATCCAGGGGGACAAGATACGCAGTATTTT.

CDR3 residues: CASSTGLAGSGSYEQYF. DNA of the CDR3: TGTGCCAGCAGTACGGGACTAGCGGGATCTGGCTCCTACGAGCAGTACTTC. This chain links TRBV2 with TRBJ2-7, with 13 bases that match TRBD2. The CDR3 totals 17 residues. V trimming: 5 bases; J trimming: 0 bases; junction bases outside the gene matches: 7. Germline CDR1 is SNHLY and CDR2 is FYNNEI.

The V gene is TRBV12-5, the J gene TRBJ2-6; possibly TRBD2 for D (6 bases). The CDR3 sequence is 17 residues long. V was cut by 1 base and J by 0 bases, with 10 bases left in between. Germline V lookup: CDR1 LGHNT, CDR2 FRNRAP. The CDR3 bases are TGTGCTAGTGGTTTGGCTGCGGGAAACTCTGGGGCCAACGTCCTGACTTTC. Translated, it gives CASGLAAGNSGANVLTF.

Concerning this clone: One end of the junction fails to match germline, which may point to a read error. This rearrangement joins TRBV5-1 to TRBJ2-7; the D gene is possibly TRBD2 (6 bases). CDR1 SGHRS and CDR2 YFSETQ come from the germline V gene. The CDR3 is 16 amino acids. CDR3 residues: CASSLDPGRLSSEQYF. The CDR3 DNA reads TGCGCCAGCAGCTTGGATCCTGGGAGGTTATCCTCCGAGCAGTACTTC.

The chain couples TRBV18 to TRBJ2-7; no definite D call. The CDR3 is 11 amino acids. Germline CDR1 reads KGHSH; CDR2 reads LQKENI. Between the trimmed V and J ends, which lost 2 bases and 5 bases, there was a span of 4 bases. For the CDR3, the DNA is TGTGCCAGCTCACCAAAGGACGAGCAGTACTTC. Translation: CASSPKDEQYF.

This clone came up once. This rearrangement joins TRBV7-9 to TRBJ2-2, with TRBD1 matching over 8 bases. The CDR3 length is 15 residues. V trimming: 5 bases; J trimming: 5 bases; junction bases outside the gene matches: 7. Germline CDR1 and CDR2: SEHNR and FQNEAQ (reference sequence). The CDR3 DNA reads TGTGCCAGCAGCCTACGACAGGGGTGGACCGGGGAGCTGTTTTTT. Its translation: CASSLRQGWTGELFF.

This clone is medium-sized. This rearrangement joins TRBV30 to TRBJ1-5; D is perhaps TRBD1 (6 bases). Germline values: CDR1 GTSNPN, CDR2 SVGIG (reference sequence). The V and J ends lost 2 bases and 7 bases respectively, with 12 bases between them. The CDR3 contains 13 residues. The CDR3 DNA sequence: TGTGCCTGGAGTAATGGGGGCTTGCAGCCCCAGCATTTT. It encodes CAWSNGGLQPQHF.